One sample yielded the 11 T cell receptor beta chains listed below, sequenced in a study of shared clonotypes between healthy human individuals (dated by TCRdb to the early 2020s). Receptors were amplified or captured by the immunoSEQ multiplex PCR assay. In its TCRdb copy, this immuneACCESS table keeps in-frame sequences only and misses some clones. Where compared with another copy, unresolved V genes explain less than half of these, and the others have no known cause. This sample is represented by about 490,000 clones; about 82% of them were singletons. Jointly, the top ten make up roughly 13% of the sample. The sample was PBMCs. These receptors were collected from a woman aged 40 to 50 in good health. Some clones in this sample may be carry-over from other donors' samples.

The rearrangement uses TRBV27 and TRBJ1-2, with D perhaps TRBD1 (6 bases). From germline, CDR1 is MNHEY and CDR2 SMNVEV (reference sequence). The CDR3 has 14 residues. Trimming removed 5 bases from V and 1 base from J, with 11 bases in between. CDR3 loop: CASSQHRDNYGYTF. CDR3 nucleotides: TGTGCCAGCAGTCAGCACAGGGATAACTATGGCTACACCTTC.

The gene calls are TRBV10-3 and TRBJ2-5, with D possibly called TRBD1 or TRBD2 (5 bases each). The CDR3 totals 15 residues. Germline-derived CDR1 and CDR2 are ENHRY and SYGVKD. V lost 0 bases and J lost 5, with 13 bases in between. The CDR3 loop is CAISESEGLRETQYF. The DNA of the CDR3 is TGTGCCATCAGTGAGTCTGAGGGGCTTAGGGAGACCCAGTACTTC.

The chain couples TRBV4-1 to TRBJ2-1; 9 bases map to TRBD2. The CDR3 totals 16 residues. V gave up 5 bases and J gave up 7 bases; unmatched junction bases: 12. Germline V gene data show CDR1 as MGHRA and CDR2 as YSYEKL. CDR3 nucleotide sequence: TGCGCCAGCAGCAACTCCGGGCTAGCGGGATTAAATGAGCAGTTCTTC. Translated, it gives CASSNSGLAGLNEQFF.

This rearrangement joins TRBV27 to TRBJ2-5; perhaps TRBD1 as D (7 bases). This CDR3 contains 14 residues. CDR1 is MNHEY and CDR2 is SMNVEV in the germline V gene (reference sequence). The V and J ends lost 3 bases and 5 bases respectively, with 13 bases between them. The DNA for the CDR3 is TGTGCCAGCAGTTTCCAGGGGGGTATGGAGACCCAGTACTTC. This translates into CASSFQGGMETQYF.

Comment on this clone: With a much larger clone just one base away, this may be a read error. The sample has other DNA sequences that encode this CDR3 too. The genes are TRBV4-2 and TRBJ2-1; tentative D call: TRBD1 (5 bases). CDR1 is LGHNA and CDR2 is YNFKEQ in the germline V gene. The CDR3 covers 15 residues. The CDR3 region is CASSQDSGSHNGQFF. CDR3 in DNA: TGTGCCAGCAGCCAAGATTCAGGGTCCCACAATGGGCAGTTCTTC.

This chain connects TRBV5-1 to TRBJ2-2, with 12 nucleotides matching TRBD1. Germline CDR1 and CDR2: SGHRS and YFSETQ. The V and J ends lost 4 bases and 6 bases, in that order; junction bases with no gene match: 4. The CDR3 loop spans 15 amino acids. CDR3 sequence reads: CASSQGQGAAGELFF. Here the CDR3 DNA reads TGCGCCAGCAGCCAGGGACAGGGGGCCGCCGGGGAGCTGTTTTTT. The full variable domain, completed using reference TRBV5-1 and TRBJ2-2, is KAGVTQTPRYLIKTRGQQVTLSCSPISGHRSVSWYQQTPGQGLQFLFEYFSETQRNKGNFPGRFSGRQFSNSRSEMNVSTLELGDSALYLCASSQGQGAAGELFFGEGSRLTVL.

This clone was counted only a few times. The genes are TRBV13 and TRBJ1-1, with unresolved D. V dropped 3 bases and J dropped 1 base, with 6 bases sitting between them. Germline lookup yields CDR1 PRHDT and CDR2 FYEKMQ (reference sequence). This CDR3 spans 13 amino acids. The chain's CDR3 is CASSFQENTEAFF. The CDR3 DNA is TGTGCCAGCAGCTTTCAAGAGAACACTGAAGCTTTCTTT.

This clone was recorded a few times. In DNA form, the CDR3 reads TGTGCCAGCAGAATCGACTCGAACACCGGGGAGCTGTTTTTT. Translation: CASRIDSNTGELFF. The chain carries TRBV27 and TRBJ2-2; D unresolved. Germline CDR1 and CDR2: MNHEY and SMNVEV (reference sequence). This CDR3 is 14 amino acids long. Trimming pared 6 bases from V and 0 bases from J, leaving 8 bases between.

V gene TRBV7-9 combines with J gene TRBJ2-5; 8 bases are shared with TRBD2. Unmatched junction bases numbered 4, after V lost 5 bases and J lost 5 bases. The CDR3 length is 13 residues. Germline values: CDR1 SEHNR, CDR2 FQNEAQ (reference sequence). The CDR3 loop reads CASSPPGGETQYF. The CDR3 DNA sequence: TGTGCCAGCAGCCCCCCGGGGGGGGAGACCCAGTACTTC.

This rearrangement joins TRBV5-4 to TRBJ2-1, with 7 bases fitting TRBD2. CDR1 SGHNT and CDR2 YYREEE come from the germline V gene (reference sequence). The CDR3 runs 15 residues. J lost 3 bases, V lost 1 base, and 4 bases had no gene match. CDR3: CASSLREDGYNEQFF. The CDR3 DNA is TGTGCCAGCAGCTTGCGGGAGGATGGCTACAATGAGCAGTTCTTC.

In nucleotides, the CDR3 is TGCGCCAGCAGCCTGGGTTGGGGCAATGAGCAGTTCTTC. This sequence encodes CASSLGWGNEQFF. V and J are TRBV5-1 and TRBJ2-1; no firm D call. Trimming removed 4 bases at V and 6 bases at J, with 11 bases between. The germline V gene has CDR1 SGHRS and CDR2 YFSETQ. CDR3 size: 13 residues.